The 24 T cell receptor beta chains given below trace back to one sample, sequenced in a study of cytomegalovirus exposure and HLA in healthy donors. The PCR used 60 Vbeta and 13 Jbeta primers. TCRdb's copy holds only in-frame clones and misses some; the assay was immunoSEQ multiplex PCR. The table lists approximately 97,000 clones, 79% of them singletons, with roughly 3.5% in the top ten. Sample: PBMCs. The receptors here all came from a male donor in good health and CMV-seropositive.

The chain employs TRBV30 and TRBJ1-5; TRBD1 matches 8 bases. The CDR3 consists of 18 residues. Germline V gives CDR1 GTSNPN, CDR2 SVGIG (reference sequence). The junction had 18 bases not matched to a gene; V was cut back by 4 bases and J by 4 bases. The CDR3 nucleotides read TGTGCCTGGACCCCGAATACGGGGAGCAGGGGGCGAAATCAGCCCCAGCATTTT. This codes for CAWTPNTGSRGRNQPQHF.

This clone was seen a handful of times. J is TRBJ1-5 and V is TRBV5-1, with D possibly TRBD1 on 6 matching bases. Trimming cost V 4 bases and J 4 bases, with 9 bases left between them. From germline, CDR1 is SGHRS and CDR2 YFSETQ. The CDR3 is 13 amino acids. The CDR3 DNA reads TGCGCCAGCAGCAAGGACAGTAATCAGCCCCAGCATTTT. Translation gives CASSKDSNQPQHF.

CDR3 sequence reads: CASSRRRTGENQPQHF. The CDR3 nucleotides are TGTGCCAGCAGCCGCCGGAGGACAGGGGAGAATCAGCCCCAGCATTTT. The chain recombines TRBV5-6 with TRBJ1-5; 9 nucleotides line up with TRBD1. The germline V gene has CDR1 SGHDT and CDR2 YYEEEE. The V segment lost 4 bases and the J segment 4 bases; nucleotides outside the gene matches: 9. The CDR3 has 16 residues.

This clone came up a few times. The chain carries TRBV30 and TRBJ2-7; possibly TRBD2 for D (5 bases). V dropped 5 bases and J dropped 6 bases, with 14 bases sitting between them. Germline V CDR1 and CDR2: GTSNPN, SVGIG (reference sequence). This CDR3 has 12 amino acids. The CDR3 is CAWDLTGGEQYF. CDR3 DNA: TGTGCCTGGGATCTCACCGGAGGCGAGCAGTACTTC.

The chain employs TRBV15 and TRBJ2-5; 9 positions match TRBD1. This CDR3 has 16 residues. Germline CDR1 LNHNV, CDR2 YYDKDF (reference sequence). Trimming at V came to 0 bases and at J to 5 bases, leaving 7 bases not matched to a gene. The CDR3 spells CATSRDRGTGQETQYF. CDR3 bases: TGTGCCACCAGCAGAGATCGGGGGACAGGGCAGGAGACCCAGTACTTC.

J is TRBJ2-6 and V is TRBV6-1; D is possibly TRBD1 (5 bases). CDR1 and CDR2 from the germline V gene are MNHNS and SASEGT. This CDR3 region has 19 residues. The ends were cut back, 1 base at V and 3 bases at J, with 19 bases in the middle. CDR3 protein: CASSEEVQALGYGANVLTF. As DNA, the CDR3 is TGTGCCAGCAGTGAAGAAGTACAGGCCCTAGGGTATGGGGCCAACGTCCTGACTTTC.

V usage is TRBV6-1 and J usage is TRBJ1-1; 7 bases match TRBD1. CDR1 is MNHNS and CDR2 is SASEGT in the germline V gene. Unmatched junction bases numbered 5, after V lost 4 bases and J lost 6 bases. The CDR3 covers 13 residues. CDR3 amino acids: CASSADRDAEAFF. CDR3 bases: TGTGCCAGCAGTGCCGACAGGGACGCTGAAGCTTTCTTT.

The DNA for the CDR3 is TGTGCCAGCTCACGCCAGGGTGCAACTAATGAAAAACTGTTTTTT. Residues: CASSRQGATNEKLFF. The genes are TRBV18 and TRBJ1-4; weak D call: TRBD1 (5 bases). CDR1 and CDR2 (germline): KGHSH, LQKENI. V dropped 4 bases and J dropped 0 bases, with 9 bases sitting between them. The CDR3 is made up of 15 amino acids.

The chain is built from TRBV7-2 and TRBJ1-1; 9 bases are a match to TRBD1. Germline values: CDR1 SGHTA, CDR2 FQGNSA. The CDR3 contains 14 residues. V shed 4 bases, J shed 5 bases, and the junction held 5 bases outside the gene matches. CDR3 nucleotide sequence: TGTGCCAGCAGCTCGACAGGGGGTCAAACTGAAGCTTTCTTT. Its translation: CASSSTGGQTEAFF.

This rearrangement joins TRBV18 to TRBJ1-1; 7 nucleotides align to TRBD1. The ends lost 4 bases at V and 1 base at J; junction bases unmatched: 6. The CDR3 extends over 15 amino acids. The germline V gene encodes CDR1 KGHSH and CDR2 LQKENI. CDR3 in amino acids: CASSLAGTENTEAFF. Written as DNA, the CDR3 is TGTGCCAGCTCACTTGCCGGGACAGAGAACACTGAAGCTTTCTTT.

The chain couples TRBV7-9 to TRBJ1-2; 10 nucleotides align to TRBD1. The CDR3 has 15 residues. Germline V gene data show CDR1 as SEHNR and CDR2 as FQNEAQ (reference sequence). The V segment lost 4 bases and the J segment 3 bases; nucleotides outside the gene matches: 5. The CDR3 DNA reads TGTGCCAGCAGCTCCACCGGGACAGGGGACTATGGCTACACCTTC. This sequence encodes CASSSTGTGDYGYTF.

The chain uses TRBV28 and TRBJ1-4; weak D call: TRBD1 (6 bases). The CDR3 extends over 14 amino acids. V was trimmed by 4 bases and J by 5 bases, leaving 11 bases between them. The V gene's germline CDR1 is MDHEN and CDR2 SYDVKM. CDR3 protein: CASSWGRGNEKLFF. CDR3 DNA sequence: TGTGCCAGCAGTTGGGGGAGGGGGAATGAAAAACTGTTTTTT.

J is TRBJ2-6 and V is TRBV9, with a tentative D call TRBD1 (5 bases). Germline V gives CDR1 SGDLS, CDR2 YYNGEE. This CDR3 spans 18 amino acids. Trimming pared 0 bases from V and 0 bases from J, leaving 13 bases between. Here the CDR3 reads CASSVASVDSSGANVLTF. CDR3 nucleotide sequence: TGTGCCAGCAGCGTAGCTTCCGTCGACAGCTCTGGGGCCAACGTCCTGACTTTC.

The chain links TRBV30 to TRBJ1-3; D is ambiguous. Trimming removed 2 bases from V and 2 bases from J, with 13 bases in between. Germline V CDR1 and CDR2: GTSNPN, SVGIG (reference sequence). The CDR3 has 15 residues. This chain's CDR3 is CAWSPLTTPGNTIYF. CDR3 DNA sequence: TGTGCCTGGAGTCCCCTCACGACTCCTGGAAACACCATATATTTT.

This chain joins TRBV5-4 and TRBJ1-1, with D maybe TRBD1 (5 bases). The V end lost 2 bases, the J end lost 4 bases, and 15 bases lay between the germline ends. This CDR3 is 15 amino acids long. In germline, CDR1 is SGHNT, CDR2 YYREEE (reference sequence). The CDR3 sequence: CASSLGIFGGTEAFF. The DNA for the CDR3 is TGTGCCAGCAGCTTAGGGATTTTCGGGGGCACTGAAGCTTTCTTT.

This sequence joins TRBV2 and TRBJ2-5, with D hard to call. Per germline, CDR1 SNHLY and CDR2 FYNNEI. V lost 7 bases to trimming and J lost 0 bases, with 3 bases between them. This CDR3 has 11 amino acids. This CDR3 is CASTYQETQYF. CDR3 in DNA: TGTGCCAGCACGTACCAAGAGACCCAGTACTTC.

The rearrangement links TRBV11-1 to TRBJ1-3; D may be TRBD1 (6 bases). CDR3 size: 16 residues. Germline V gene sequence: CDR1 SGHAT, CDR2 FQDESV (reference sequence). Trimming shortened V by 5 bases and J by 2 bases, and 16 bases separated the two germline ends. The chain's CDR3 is CASSLKLGQPGNTIYF. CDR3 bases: TGTGCCAGCAGCCTGAAGCTTGGACAGCCTGGAAACACCATATATTTT.

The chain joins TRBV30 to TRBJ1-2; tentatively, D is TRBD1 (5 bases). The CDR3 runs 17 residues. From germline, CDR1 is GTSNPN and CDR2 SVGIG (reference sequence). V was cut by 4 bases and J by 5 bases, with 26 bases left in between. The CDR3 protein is CAWNPGLSTSGFYGYTF. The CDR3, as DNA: TGTGCCTGGAACCCGGGACTCTCGACCTCCGGGTTTTATGGCTACACCTTC.

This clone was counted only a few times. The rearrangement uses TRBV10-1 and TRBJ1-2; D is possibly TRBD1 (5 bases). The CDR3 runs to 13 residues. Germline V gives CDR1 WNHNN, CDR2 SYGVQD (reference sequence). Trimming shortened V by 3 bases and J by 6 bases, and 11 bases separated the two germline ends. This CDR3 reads CASSESGTNGYTF. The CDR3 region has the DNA TGCGCCAGCAGTGAAAGCGGGACGAATGGCTACACCTTC.

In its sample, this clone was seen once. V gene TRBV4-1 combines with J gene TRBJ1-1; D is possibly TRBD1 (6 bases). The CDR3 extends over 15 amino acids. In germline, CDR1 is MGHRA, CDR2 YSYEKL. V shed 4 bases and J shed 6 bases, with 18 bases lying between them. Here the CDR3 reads CASSRKGDIGAEAFF. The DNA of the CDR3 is TGCGCCAGCAGCCGAAAGGGGGATATCGGCGCTGAAGCTTTCTTT.

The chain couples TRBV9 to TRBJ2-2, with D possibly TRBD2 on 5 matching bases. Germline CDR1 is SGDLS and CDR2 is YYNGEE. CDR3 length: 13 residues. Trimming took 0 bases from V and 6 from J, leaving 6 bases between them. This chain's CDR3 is CASSVGGPGELFF. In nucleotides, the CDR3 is TGTGCCAGCAGCGTAGGAGGGCCCGGGGAGCTGTTTTTT.

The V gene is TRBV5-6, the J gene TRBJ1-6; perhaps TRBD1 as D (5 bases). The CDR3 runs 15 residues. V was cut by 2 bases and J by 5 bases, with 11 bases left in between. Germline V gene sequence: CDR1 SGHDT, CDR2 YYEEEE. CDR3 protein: CASSFDQGHNSPLHF. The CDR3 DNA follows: TGTGCCAGCAGCTTTGATCAGGGCCATAATTCACCCCTCCACTTT.

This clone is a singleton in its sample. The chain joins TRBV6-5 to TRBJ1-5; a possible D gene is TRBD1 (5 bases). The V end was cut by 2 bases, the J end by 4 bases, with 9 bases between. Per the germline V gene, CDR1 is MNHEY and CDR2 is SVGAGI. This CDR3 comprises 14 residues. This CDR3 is CASSYGGGNQPQHF. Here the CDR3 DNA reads TGTGCCAGCAGTTACGGGGGGGGGAATCAGCCCCAGCATTTT.

The DNA of the CDR3 is TGTGCCTGGAGTGAAACGAGGAGGTCGGGACAGTGGAGTCAGCCCCAGCATTTT. Its protein product is CAWSETRRSGQWSQPQHF. The gene calls are TRBV30 and TRBJ1-5, with 7 bases that match TRBD1. The germline V gene has CDR1 GTSNPN and CDR2 SVGIG (reference sequence). After removal of 1 base from V and 6 bases from J, the junction contained 18 bases not matched to a gene. The CDR3 runs to 18 residues.